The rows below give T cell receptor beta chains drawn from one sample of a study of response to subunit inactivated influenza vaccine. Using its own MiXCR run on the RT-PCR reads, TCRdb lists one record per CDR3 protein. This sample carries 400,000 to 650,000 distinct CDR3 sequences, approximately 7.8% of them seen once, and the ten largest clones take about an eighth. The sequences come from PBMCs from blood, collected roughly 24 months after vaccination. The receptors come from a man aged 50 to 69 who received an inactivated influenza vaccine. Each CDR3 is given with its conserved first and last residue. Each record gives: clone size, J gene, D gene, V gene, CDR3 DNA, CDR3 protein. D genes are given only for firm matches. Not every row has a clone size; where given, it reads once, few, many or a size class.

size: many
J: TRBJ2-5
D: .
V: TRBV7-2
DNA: TGTGCCAGCAGGAGGACAGCCCAAGAGACCCAGTACTTC
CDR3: CASRRTAQETQYF

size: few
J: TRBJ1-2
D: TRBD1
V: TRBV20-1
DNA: TGCAGTGCTACGGGACAGGGGCTGTCCTATGGCTACACCTTC
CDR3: CSATGQGLSYGYTF

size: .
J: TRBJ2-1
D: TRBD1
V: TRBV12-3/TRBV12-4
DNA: TGTGCCAGCAGGGGGACAGCTTACAATGAGCAGTTCTTC
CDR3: CASRGTAYNEQFF

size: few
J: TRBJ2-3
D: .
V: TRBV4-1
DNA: TGCGCCAGCAGCCAGGCCGGGACTACAGATACGCAGTATTTT
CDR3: CASSQAGTTDTQYF

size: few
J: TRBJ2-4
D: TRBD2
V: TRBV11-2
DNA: TGTGCCAGCAGCTTAGGCGGGGGGTGGTTTACCAAAAACATTCAGTACTTC
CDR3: CASSLGGGWFTKNIQYF

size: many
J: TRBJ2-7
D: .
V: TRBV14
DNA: TGTGCCAGCAGCCAAACGGTTGGGCCTCTCTCCTACGAGCAGTACTTC
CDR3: CASSQTVGPLSYEQYF

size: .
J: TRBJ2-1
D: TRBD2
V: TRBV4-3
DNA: TGCGCCAGCAGCCCTCGACTAGCGGGAGAGGGGAACTACAATGAGCAGTTCTTC
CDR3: CASSPRLAGEGNYNEQFF

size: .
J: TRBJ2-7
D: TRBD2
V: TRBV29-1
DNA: TGCAGCGTTGAAGATCTAGCGGGGGAAGGGCAGTACTTC
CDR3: CSVEDLAGEGQYF

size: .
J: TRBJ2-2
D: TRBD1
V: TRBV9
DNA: TGTGCCAGCAGCCCCCGGTTAGCTCGGACAGGGTTAAACACCGGGGAGCTGTTTTTT
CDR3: CASSPRLARTGLNTGELFF

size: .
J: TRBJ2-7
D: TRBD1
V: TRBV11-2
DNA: TGTGCCAGCCTGCGGGGACAGGGCACCTACGAGCAGTACTTC
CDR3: CASLRGQGTYEQYF

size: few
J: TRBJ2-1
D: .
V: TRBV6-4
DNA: TGTGCCAGCAGAAGGGACCCGCTGGGCTCCTACAATGAGCAGTTCTTC
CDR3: CASRRDPLGSYNEQFF

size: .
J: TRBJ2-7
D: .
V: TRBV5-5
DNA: TGTGCCAGCAGCTTGGGAGTCGTACCCTCCTACGAGCAGTACTTC
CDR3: CASSLGVVPSYEQYF

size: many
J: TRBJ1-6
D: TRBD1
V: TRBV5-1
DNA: TGCGCCAGCAGCTTGGGACCCGGACAGGATAATTCACCCCTCCACTTT
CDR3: CASSLGPGQDNSPLHF

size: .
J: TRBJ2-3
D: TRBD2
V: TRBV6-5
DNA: TGTGCCAGCAGTTACCCAAACTTAGCGGGAGCTGAGGATACGCAGTATTTT
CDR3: CASSYPNLAGAEDTQYF

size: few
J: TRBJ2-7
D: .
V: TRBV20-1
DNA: TGCAGTGCTGGGCCGGACATTTCCCACGAGCAGTACTTC
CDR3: CSAGPDISHEQYF

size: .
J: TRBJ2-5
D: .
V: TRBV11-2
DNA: TGTGCCAGCTCCGGAGGGGCCCTAGAGACCCAGTACTTC
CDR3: CASSGGALETQYF

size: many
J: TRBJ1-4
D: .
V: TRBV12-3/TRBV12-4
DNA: TGTGCCAGCAGTGATAAAGGGTGGGAGGAAACTAATGAAAAACTGTTTTTT
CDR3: CASSDKGWEETNEKLFF

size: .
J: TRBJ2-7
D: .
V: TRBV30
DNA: TGTGCCTGGAGTCCTGACATCTACGAGCAGTACTTC
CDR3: CAWSPDIYEQYF

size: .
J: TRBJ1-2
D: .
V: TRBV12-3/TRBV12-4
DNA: TGTGCCAGCAGACGAGCTGGGGGCTATGGCTACACCTTC
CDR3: CASRRAGGYGYTF

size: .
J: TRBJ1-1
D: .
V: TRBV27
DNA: TGTGCCACCGGGACGGTGAACACTGAAGCTTTCTTT
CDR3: CATGTVNTEAFF

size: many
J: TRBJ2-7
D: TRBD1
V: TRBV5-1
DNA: TGCGCCAGCAGCCTCGGGACAGCCAGCTCCTACGAGCAGTACTTC
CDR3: CASSLGTASSYEQYF

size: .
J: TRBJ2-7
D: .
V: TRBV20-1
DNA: TGCAGTGCTAAACCGGGAGAGTACTCCTACGAGCAGTACTTC
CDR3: CSAKPGEYSYEQYF

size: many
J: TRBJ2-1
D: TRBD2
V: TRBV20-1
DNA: TGCAGTGCTAGGGGTGGGAGGGCCCATGAGCAGTTCTTC
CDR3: CSARGGRAHEQFF